This T cell receptor beta chain was identified in a study of Ad26.COV2.S vaccination and SARS-CoV-2 variants. This clone has a handful of counts. V lost 7 bases and J lost 5, with 17 bases in between. The germline V gene has CDR1 SQVTM and CDR2 ANQGSEA. The CDR3 loop spans 13 amino acids. The assay was immunoSEQ multiplex PCR, and TCRdb's table has in-frame clones only and misses some. The table shows hundreds of thousands of clones, with 80% to 90% occurring only once. The treatment here: around 19 received Ad26.COV2.S at low or high dose, single or two shots; about 5 received placebo; per-sample allocation not given. Day 63 following the first vaccine or placebo injection was when the samples were taken. An 18-55-year-old adult in Boston served as donor. What was given as vaccine was an Ad26 vector encoding Wuhan-strain SARS-CoV-2 spike.

V usage is TRBV29-1 and J usage is TRBJ2-5; tentative D call: TRBD1 (7 bases). Material: peripheral blood, obtained in a trial of Ad26.COV2.S vaccine versus placebo. This clonotype was obtained from a person between 18 and 59 years old who received the Ad26.COV2.S COVID-19 vaccine or a placebo. DNA for the CDR3: TGCAGCGCCTCTCCAGGGGGGACGGAGACCCAGTACTTC. Encoded protein: CSASPGGTETQYF.